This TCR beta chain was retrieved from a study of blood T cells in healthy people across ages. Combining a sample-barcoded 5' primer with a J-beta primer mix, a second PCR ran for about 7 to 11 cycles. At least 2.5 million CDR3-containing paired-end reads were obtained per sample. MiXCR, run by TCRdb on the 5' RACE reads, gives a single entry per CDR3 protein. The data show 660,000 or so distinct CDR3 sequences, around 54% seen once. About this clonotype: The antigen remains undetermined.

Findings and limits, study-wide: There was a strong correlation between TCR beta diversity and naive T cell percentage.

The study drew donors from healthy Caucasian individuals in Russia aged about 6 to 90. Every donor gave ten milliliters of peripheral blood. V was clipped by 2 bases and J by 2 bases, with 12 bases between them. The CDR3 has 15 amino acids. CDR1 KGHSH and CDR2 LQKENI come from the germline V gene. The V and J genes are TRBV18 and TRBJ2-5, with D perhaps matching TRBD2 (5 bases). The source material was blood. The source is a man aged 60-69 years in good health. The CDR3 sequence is CASSPVARGQETQYF. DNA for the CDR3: TGTGCCAGCTCACCAGTCGCCCGGGGACAAGAGACCCAGTACTTC. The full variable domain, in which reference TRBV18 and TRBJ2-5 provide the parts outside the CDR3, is NAGVMQNPRHLVRRRGQEARLRCSPMKGHSHVYWYRQLPEEGLKFMVYLQKENIIDESGMPKERFSAEFPKEGPSILRIQQVVRGDSAAYFCASSPVARGQETQYFGPGTRLLVL.